This T cell receptor (beta chain) was obtained from a study of somatic mutations in cytotoxic T cells in rheumatoid arthritis. Whole-study context: Sorted by flow to nearly 100% purity were some V beta antibody-stained T-cell populations, including V beta1+ cells sequenced for TCRB. Regarding the study as a whole: Just what the expanded CD8+ clones targeted, in terms of antigens, remained unknown.

Germline V lookup: CDR1 SEHNR, CDR2 FQNEAQ (reference sequence). The CDR3 runs 14 residues. Trimming removed 0 bases from V and 7 bases from J; junction bases left unmatched: 6. A word on this clone: Antigen specificity is unknown.

TCRdb keeps only in-frame clones here, not all; method: immunoSEQ multiplex PCR. The table shows some 40,000 clones, with approximately 80% occurring only once. Positive magnetic bead selection was used to isolate CD4+ and CD8+ cells; purity was checked by flow cytometry. Input material: CD8+ T cells sorted from blood. The sequence was collected from a man aged 40-49 years in good health. The chain combines TRBV7-9 with TRBJ2-7, with TRBD2 identical over 7 bases. The CDR3 nucleotides are TGTGCCAGCAGCTTAGCGGGAGGGCCTAAGGAGCAGTACTTC. Translating it yields CASSLAGGPKEQYF.